This T cell receptor (beta chain) is drawn from a study of T cells after yellow fever vaccination. The length of the CDR3 is 14 residues. Germline loops: CDR1 MGHRA, CDR2 YSYEKL. V was clipped by 2 bases and J by 6 bases, with 11 bases between them. TCRdb analysed the 5' RACE reads with MiXCR anew, one entry per CDR3 protein. The table lists a few hundred thousand distinct CDR3 sequences, roughly 10% of them singletons. This clonotype showed up just a few times. The sample was PBMCs, taken on the day of the first yellow fever vaccination. This clonotype was obtained from a man in his late teens or twenties who received the YFV17D yellow fever vaccine. The rearrangement uses TRBV4-1 and TRBJ1-5; a weak D match, TRBD1 (6 bases). CDR3 sequence reads: CASSQHRVGQPQHF. The CDR3 DNA reads as TGCGCCAGCAGCCAACACAGGGTTGGTCAGCCCCAGCATTTT.